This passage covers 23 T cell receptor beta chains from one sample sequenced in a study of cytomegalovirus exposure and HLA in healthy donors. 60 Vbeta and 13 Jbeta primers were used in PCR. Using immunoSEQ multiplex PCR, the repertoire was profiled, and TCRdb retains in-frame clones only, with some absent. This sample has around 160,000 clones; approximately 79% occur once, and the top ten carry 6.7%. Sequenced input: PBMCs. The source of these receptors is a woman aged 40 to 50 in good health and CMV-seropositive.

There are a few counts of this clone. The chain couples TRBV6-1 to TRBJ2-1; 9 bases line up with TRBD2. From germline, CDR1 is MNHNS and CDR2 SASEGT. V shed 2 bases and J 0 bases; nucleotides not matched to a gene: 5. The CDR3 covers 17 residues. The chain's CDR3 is CASSEISGGSSYNEQFF. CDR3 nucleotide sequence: TGTGCCAGCAGTGAAATTAGCGGGGGAAGCTCCTACAATGAGCAGTTCTTC.

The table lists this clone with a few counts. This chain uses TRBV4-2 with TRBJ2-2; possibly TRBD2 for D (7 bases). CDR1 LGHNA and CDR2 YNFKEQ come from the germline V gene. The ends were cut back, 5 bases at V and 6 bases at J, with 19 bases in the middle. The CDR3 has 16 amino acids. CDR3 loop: CASSGGGGALSGELFF. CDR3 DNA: TGTGCCAGCAGCGGGGGAGGGGGGGCGTTATCCGGGGAGCTGTTTTTT.

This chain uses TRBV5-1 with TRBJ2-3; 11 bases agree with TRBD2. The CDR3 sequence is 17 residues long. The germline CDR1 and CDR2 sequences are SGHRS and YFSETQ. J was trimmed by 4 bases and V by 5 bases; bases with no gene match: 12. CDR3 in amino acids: CASSISGGAGGADTQYF. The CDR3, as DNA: TGCGCCAGCAGTATTAGCGGGGGGGCCGGGGGCGCAGATACGCAGTATTTT.

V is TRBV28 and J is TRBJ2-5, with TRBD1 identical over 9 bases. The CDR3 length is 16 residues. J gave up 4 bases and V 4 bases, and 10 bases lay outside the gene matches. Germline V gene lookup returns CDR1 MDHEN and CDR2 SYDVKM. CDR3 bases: TGTGCCAGCAGTTCAGCCTCCGGACAGGGGAGAGAGACCCAGTACTTC. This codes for CASSSASGQGRETQYF. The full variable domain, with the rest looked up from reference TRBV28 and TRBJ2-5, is DVKVTQSSRYLVKRTGEKVFLECVQDMDHENMFWYRQDPGLGLRLIYFSYDVKMKEKGDIPEGYSVSREKKERFSLILESASTNQTSMYLCASSSASGQGRETQYFGPGTRLLVL.

CDR3 nucleotides: TGTGCCTGTCAGCGTAGGGGCGTCTACGAGCAGTACTTC. Residues: CACQRRGVYEQYF. The chain employs TRBV30 and TRBJ2-7; tentative D call: TRBD1 (5 bases). CDR1 is GTSNPN, CDR2 SVGIG, per germline (reference sequence). The CDR3 has 13 amino acids. Trimming cost V 6 bases and J 3 bases, with 15 bases left between them.

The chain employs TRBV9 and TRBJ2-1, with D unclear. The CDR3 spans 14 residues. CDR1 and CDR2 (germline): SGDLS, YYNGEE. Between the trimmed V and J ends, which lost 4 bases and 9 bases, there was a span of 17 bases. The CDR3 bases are TGTGCCAGCAGCCTTCTGCAGGTTTTGGGTGAGCAGTTCTTC. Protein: CASSLLQVLGEQFF.

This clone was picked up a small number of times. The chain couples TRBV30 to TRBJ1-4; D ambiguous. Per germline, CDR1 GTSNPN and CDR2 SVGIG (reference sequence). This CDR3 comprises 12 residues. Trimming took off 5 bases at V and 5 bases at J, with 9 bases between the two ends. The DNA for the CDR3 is TGTGCCTGGCGAGCGTTAAATGAAAAACTGTTTTTT. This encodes CAWRALNEKLFF.

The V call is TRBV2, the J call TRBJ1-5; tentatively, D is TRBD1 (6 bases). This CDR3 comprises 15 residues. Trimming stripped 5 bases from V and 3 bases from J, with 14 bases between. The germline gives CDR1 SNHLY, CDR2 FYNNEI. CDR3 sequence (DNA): TGTGCCAGCAGTTCAAAACAGGGTACCAATCAGCCCCAGCATTTT. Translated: CASSSKQGTNQPQHF.

This chain's CDR3 is CASSVVGGSNTDTQYF. As DNA, the CDR3 is TGTGCCAGCAGCGTAGTGGGGGGGTCTAACACAGATACGCAGTATTTT. The gene calls are TRBV9 and TRBJ2-3, with 7 bases matching TRBD2. The germline gives CDR1 SGDLS, CDR2 YYNGEE. The CDR3 is 16 amino acids. J lost 2 bases, V lost 0 bases, and 6 bases had no gene match.

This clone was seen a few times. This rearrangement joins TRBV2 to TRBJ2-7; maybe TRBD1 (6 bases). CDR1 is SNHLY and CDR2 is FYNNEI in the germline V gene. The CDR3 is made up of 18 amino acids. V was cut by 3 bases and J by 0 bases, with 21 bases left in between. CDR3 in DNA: TGTGCCAGCAGTGAGGCTAGAGGAATCGGACAGATCTCCTACGAGCAGTACTTC. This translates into CASSEARGIGQISYEQYF.

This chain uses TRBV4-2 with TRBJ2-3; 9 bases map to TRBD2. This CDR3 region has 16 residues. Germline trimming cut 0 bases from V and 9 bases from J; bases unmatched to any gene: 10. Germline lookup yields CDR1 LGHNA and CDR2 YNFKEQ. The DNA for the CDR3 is TGTGCCAGCAGCCAAGATCAATCGGCGGGGGGGCTAACGCAGTATTTT. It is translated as CASSQDQSAGGLTQYF.

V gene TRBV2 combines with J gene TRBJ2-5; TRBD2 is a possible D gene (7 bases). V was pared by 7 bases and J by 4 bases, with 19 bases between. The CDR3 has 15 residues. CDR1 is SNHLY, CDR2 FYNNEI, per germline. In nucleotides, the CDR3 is TGTGCCAGCACGGGGGGCAACCGACTGGGAGAGACCCAGTACTTC. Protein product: CASTGGNRLGETQYF.

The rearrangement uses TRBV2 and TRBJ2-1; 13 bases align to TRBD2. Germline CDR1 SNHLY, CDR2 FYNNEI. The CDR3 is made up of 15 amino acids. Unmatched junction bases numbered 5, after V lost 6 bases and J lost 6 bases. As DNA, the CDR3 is TGTGCCAGCAGACCTACTAGCGGGGGGGCCAATGAGCAGTTCTTC. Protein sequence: CASRPTSGGANEQFF. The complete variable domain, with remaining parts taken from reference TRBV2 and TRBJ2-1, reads EPEVTQTPSHQVTQMGQEVILRCVPISNHLYFYWYRQILGQKVEFLVSFYNNEISEKSEIFDDQFSVERPDGSNFTLKIRSTKLEDSAMYFCASRPTSGGANEQFFGPGTRLTVL.

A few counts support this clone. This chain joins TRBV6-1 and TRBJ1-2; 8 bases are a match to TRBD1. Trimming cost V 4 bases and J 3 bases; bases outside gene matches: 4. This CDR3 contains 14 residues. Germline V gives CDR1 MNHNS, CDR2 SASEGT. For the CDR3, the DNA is TGTGCCAGCAGTGCAAACAGGGGGGACTATGGCTACACCTTC. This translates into CASSANRGDYGYTF.

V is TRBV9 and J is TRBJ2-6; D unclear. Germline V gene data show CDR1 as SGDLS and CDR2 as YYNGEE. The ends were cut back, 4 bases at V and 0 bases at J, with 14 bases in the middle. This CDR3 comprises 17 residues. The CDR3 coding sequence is TGTGCCAGCAGCCTCGTTCTGGGCGCCTCTGGGGCCAACGTCCTGACTTTC. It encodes CASSLVLGASGANVLTF.

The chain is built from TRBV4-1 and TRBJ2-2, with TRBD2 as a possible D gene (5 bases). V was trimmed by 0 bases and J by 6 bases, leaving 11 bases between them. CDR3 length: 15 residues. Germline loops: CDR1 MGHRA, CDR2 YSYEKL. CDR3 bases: TGCGCCAGCAGCCAAGAGAACGGGGTCCCCGGGGAGCTGTTTTTT. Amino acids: CASSQENGVPGELFF.

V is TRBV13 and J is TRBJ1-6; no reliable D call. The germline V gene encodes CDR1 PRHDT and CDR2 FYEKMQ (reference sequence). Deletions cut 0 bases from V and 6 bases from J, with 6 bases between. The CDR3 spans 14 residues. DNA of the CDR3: TGTGCCAGCAGCTTAGGACAGCTTAATTCACCCCTCCACTTT. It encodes CASSLGQLNSPLHF.

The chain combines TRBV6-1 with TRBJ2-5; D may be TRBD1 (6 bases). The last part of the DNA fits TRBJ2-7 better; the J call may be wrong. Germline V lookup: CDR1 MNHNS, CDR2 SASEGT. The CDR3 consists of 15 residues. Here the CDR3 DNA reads TGTGCCAGCAGGAGGGGACACCTCGACACCTACGAGCAGTACTTC. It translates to CASRRGHLDTYEQYF.

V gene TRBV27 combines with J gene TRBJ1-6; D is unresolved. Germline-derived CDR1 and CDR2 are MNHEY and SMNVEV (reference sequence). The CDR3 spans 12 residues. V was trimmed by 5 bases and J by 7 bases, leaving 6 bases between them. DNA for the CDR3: TGTGCCAGCAGTCTTCTAAATTCACCCCTCCACTTT. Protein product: CASSLLNSPLHF.

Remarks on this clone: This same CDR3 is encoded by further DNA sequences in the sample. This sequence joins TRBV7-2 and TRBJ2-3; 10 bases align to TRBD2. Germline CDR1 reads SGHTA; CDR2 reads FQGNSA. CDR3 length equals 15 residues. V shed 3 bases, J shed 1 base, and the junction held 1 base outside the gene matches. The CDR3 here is CASSLLAGGTDTQYF. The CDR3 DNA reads TGTGCCAGCAGCTTGCTAGCGGGAGGCACAGATACGCAGTATTTT.

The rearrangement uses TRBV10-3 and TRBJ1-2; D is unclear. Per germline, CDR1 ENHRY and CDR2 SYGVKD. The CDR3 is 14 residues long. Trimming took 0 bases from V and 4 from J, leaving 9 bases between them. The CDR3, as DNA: TGTGCCATCAGTGAGTCGGGAGAGGTCTATGGCTACACCTTC. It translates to CAISESGEVYGYTF.

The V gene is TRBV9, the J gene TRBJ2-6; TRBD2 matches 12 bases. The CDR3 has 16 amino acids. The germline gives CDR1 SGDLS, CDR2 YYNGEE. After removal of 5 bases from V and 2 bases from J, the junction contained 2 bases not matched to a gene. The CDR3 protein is CASSTSGGTGANVLTF. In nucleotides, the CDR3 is TGTGCCAGCAGTACTAGCGGGGGGACTGGGGCCAACGTCCTGACTTTC.

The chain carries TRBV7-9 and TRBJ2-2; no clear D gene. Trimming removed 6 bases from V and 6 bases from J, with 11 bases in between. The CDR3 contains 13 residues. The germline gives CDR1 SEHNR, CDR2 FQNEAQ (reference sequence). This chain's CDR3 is CASSPIWPGELFF. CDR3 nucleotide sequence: TGTGCCAGCAGTCCGATTTGGCCCGGGGAGCTGTTTTTT.